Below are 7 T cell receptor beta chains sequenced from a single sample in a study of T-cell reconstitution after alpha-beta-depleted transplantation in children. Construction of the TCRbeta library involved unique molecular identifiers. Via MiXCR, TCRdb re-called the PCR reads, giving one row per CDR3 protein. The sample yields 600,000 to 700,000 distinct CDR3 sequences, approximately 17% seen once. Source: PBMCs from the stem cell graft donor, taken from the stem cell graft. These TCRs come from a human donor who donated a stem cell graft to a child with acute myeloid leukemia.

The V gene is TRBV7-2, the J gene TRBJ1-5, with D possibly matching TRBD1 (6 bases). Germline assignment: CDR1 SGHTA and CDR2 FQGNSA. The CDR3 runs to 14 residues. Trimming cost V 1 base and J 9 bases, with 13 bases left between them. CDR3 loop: CASSLGQAGGPQHF. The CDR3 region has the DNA TGTGCCAGCAGCTTAGGACAGGCCGGTGGGCCCCAGCATTTT.

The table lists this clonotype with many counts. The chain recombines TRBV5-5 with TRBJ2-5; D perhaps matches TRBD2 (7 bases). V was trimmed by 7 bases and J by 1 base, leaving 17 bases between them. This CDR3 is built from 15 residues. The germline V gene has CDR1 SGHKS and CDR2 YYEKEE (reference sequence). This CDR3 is CASSQGGGGQETQYF. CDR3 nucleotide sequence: TGTGCCAGCTCCCAGGGAGGGGGGGGCCAAGAGACCCAGTACTTC.

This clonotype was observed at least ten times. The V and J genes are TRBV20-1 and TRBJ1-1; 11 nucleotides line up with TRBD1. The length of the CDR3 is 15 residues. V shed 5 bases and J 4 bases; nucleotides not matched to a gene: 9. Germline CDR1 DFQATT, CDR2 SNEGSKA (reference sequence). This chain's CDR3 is CSAGDRGSVVTEAFF. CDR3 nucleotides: TGCAGTGCTGGGGACAGGGGGTCGGTTGTCACTGAAGCTTTCTTT.

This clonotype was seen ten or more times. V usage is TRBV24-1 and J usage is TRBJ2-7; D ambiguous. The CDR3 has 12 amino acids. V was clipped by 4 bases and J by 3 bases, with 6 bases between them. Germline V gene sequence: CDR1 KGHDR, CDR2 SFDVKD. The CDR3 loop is CATSDPFYEQYV. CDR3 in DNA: TGTGCCACCAGTGACCCCTTCTACGAGCAGTACGTC.

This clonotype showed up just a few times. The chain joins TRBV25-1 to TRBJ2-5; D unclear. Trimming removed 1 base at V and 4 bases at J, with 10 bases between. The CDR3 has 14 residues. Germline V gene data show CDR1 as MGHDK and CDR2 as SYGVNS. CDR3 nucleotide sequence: TGTGCCAGCAGTGAATTCAGCACCGGAGAGACCCAGTACTTC. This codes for CASSEFSTGETQYF.

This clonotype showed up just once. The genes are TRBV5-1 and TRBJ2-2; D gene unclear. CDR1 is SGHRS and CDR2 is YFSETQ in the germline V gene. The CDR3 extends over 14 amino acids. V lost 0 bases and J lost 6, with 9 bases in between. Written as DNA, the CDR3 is TGCGCCAGCAGCTTGGGGCAGCAGGCCGGGGAGCTGTTTTTT. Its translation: CASSLGQQAGELFF.

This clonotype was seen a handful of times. The CDR3 DNA reads TGTGCCAGCAGCTTAGCAAGCGGGGGCCCTACCACAGATACGCAGTATTTT. It is translated as CASSLASGGPTTDTQYF. The V and J genes are TRBV7-8 and TRBJ2-3; TRBD2 aligns across 8 bases. CDR3 length equals 17 residues. The trim removed 0 bases at V and 2 bases at J, leaving 7 bases unmatched. Germline assignment: CDR1 SGHVS and CDR2 FQNEAQ.